Below are 17 T cell receptor beta chains sequenced from a single sample in a study of spatial heterogeneity in lung cancer. No antigen has been identified for these receptors. Study-wide points: Higher tumor mutation counts went along with higher counts of expanded intratumoral alpha and beta TCRs.

The time point denotes: sample taken at primary tumor resection. Each CDR3 protein is one row after TCRdb ran MiXCR on the 5' RACE reads. In the table there are fewer than 9,500 distinct CDR3 sequences, roughly 8.8% of which are singletons. Sequencing used lung tumor tissue, obtained at surgery. The receptors stem from a male donor with early-stage non-small cell lung cancer.

In this sample, this clonotype turned up a few times. The V gene is TRBV3-1, the J gene TRBJ2-7; 7 bases match TRBD1. Germline V gives CDR1 LGHDT, CDR2 YNNKEL (reference sequence). V trimming: 5 bases; J trimming: 4 bases; junction bases outside the gene matches: 2. This CDR3 has 12 amino acids. CDR3 nucleotides: TGTGCCAGCAGCACGACAGGGTACGAGCAGTACTTC. It yields the protein CASSTTGYEQYF.

This clonotype was seen at least ten times. The chain employs TRBV6-2 or TRBV6-3 and TRBJ2-1; D possibly corresponds to TRBD2 (6 bases). V was clipped by 5 bases and J by 8 bases, with 22 bases between them. The CDR3 contains 16 residues. CDR1 is MNHEY and CDR2 is SVGEGT in the germline V gene. CDR3 coding DNA: TGTGCCAGCAGTAGGAGGTTAACGGGAGAAGACCATGAGCAGTTCTTC. Translating gives CASSRRLTGEDHEQFF.

This clonotype showed up many times. J is TRBJ2-2 and V is TRBV19; no clear D gene. V shed 3 bases and J shed 3 bases, with 5 bases lying between them. The CDR3 consists of 13 residues. Germline values: CDR1 LNHDA, CDR2 SQIVND (reference sequence). CDR3 amino acids: CASSMRHTGELFF. CDR3 sequence (DNA): TGTGCCAGTAGTATGCGTCACACCGGGGAGCTGTTTTTT.

The gene calls are TRBV6-2 or TRBV6-3 and TRBJ2-7; TRBD1 or TRBD2 may be the D gene (5 bases each). There are 12 residues in the CDR3. Germline-derived CDR1 and CDR2 are MNHEY and SVGEGT. The V and J ends lost 6 bases and 3 bases respectively, with 9 bases between them. This CDR3 reads CASRTGRYEQYF. The DNA for the CDR3 is TGTGCCAGCAGGACGGGACGCTACGAGCAGTACTTC.

This clonotype was recorded many times. This chain links TRBV7-2 with TRBJ1-1; D possibly corresponds to TRBD1 (6 bases). The V gene lost 8 bases and the J gene lost 3 bases, with 13 bases spanning the gap. CDR3 length: 13 amino acids. Germline CDR1 reads SGHTA; CDR2 reads FQGNSA. CDR3 DNA sequence: TGTGCCAGCGTGTCAGGGGTTCACACTGAAGCTTTCTTT. This codes for CASVSGVHTEAFF.

This clonotype was counted at least ten times. The V gene is TRBV10-3, the J gene TRBJ2-3; D is unresolved. CDR1 and CDR2 from the germline V gene are ENHRY and SYGVKD. The V end lost 6 bases, the J end lost 0 bases, and 1 base lay between the germline ends. The CDR3 extends over 11 amino acids. In DNA form, the CDR3 reads TGTGCCATCAGAAGCACAGATACGCAGTATTTT. This translates into CAIRSTDTQYF.

In its sample, this clonotype is medium-sized (0.01 to 0.1%). The chain links TRBV11-2 to TRBJ2-2; D is undetermined. CDR1 SGHAT and CDR2 FQNNGV come from the germline V gene. Trimming cost V 6 bases and J 3 bases, with 14 bases left between them. CDR3 length: 15 amino acids. Here the CDR3 DNA reads TGTGCCAGCAGTACCCCTTACTGGGACACCGGGGAGCTGTTTTTT. It translates to CASSTPYWDTGELFF.

This clonotype was seen repeatedly, ten times or more. This sequence joins TRBV19 and TRBJ2-2; 9 bases fit TRBD2. J gave up 6 bases and V 2 bases, and 4 bases lay outside the gene matches. CDR3 length equals 15 residues. Looked up from germline, CDR1 is LNHDA and CDR2 is SQIVND (reference sequence). Here the CDR3 reads CASSIRGRAAGELFF. CDR3 nucleotides: TGTGCCAGTAGTATACGCGGGAGGGCCGCCGGGGAGCTGTTTTTT.

This clonotype was seen at least ten times. The chain recombines TRBV9 with TRBJ2-5, with D perhaps matching TRBD1 or TRBD2 (5 bases each). This CDR3 spans 13 amino acids. CDR1 is SGDLS and CDR2 is YYNGEE in the germline V gene. V was shortened by 1 base and J by 5 bases, with 9 bases between the two germline ends. CDR3 loop: CASSVRGEETQYF. The CDR3, as DNA: TGTGCCAGCAGCGTAAGAGGGGAGGAGACCCAGTACTTC.

Ten or more counts support this clonotype. The chain recombines TRBV5-1 with TRBJ2-1; 7 nucleotides align to TRBD1. The CDR3 loop spans 15 amino acids. Germline V gene lookup returns CDR1 SGHRS and CDR2 YFSETQ. V lost 2 bases and J lost 5; bases outside the gene matches: 7. The CDR3 bases are TGCGCCAGCAGCTTCCTGACAGGGCACCACAATGAGCAGTTCTTC. Amino acid sequence: CASSFLTGHHNEQFF.

In its sample, this clonotype was seen many times. The chain has TRBV5-1 and TRBJ2-7; 8 bases fit TRBD1. Germline CDR1 reads SGHRS; CDR2 reads YFSETQ. J lost 4 bases, V lost 3 bases, and 12 bases had no gene match. The CDR3 totals 16 residues. In nucleotides, the CDR3 is TGCGCCAGCAGCTCGGGACAGGCCACGTTTCGGTACGAGCAGTACTTC. Protein sequence: CASSSGQATFRYEQYF. The whole variable domain, remainder taken from reference TRBV5-1 and TRBJ2-7, is KAGVTQTPRYLIKTRGQQVTLSCSPISGHRSVSWYQQTPGQGLQFLFEYFSETQRNKGNFPGRFSGRQFSNSRSEMNVSTLELGDSALYLCASSSGQATFRYEQYFGPGTRLTVT.

This clonotype was recorded at least ten times. The V gene is TRBV7-2, the J gene TRBJ1-1; TRBD1 agrees at 9 bases. The length of the CDR3 is 15 residues. Germline CDR1 is SGHTA and CDR2 is FQGNSA. The V and J ends lost 5 bases and 4 bases, in that order; junction bases with no gene match: 8. The chain's CDR3 is CASSSSTGGVTEAFF. The CDR3 DNA is TGTGCCAGCAGCAGTAGCACAGGGGGCGTCACTGAAGCTTTCTTT.

Ten or more counts support this clonotype. The chain links TRBV6-2 or TRBV6-3 to TRBJ1-5; TRBD1 is a possible D gene (5 bases). This CDR3 region has 15 residues. Trimming took off 4 bases at V and 7 bases at J, with 17 bases between the two ends. CDR1 and CDR2 from the germline V gene are MNHEY and SVGEGT. The CDR3 is CASSSSGTSRQPQHF. CDR3 nucleotides: TGTGCCAGCAGTTCATCAGGGACGAGTAGACAGCCCCAGCATTTT.

This clonotype showed up many times. The chain carries TRBV18 and TRBJ1-1; D is unresolved. CDR3 length: 13 residues. Between the trimmed V and J ends, which lost 2 bases and 2 bases, there was a span of 6 bases. Germline CDR1 and CDR2: KGHSH and LQKENI. CDR3 amino acids: CASSPGINTEAFF. The CDR3 bases are TGTGCCAGCTCACCAGGTATCAACACTGAAGCTTTCTTT. Using reference TRBV18 and TRBJ1-1 for the parts outside the CDR3, the full variable domain is NAGVMQNPRHLVRRRGQEARLRCSPMKGHSHVYWYRQLPEEGLKFMVYLQKENIIDESGMPKERFSAEFPKEGPSILRIQQVVRGDSAAYFCASSPGINTEAFFGQGTRLTVV.

At least ten counts were recorded for this clonotype. The chain combines TRBV7-3 with TRBJ2-3, with D unresolved. Germline CDR1 is SGHTA and CDR2 is FQGTGA. V lost 4 bases to trimming and J lost 9 bases, with 14 bases between them. CDR3 size: 13 residues. CDR3 sequence: CASSSNAAGTQYF. As DNA, the CDR3 is TGTGCCAGCAGCTCCAACGCGGCTGGAACGCAGTATTTT.

A few counts support this clonotype. The V call is TRBV20-1, the J call TRBJ2-5, with 7 positions matching TRBD2. CDR3 length equals 13 residues. Germline V gives CDR1 DFQATT, CDR2 SNEGSKA (reference sequence). V shed 6 bases and J 0 bases; nucleotides not matched to a gene: 4. CDR3 nucleotides: TGCAGTGCCCATAGCGGGTACCAAGAGACCCAGTACTTC. Translated: CSAHSGYQETQYF.

This clonotype was counted at least ten times. This rearrangement joins TRBV27 to TRBJ2-1; tentatively, D is TRBD2 (6 bases). V was trimmed by 5 bases and J by 6 bases, leaving 20 bases between them. Germline V lookup: CDR1 MNHEY, CDR2 SMNVEV (reference sequence). The CDR3 has 16 residues. The CDR3 DNA sequence: TGTGCCAGCAGTCCTTCCGGGGACTTGAGCCGCAATGAGCAGTTCTTC. Residues: CASSPSGDLSRNEQFF.